Sequencing of this T cell receptor beta chain was carried out in a study of cytomegalovirus exposure and HLA in healthy donors. The V gene lost 6 bases and the J gene lost 6 bases, with 18 bases spanning the gap. CDR1 MNHNS and CDR2 SASEGT come from the germline V gene. This CDR3 is built from 15 residues. It was with 60 Vbeta and 13 Jbeta primers that the PCR ran. The data were produced by immunoSEQ multiplex PCR, yet TCRdb's version contains in-frame clones alone and is incomplete. Of 150,000 to 200,000 clones listed, roughly 80% are singletons. Input material: PBMCs. This receptor was taken from a man younger than 30 in good health and CMV-seropositive. This chain uses TRBV6-1 with TRBJ1-5; tentatively, D is TRBD1 (5 bases). CDR3: CASRSSDKNFQPQHF. CDR3 bases: TGTGCCAGCAGATCGTCGGACAAGAACTTTCAGCCCCAGCATTTT.